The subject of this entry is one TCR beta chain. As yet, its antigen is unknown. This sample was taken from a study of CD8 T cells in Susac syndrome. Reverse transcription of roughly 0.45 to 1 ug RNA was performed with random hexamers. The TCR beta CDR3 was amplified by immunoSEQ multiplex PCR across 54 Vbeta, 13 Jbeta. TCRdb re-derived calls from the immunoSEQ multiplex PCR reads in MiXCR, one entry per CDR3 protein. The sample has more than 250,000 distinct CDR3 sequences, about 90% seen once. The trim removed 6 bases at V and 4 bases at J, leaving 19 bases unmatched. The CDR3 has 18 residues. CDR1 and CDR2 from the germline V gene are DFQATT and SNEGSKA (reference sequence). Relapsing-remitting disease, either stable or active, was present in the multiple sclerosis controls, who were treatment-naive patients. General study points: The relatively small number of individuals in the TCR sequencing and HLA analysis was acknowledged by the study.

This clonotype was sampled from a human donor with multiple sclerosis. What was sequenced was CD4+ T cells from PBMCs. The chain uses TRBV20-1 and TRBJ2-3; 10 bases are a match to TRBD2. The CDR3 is CSAPLAGGPLVPPDTQYF. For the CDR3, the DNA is TGCAGTGCGCCTTTAGCGGGGGGCCCCCTGGTTCCCCCAGATACGCAGTATTTT.